Below are 22 T cell receptor beta chains sequenced from a single sample in a study of T cells in women clearing cervical HPV infection. Repertoires were generated with immunoSEQ multiplex PCR, while TCRdb's copy carries only in-frame clones and drops some. This table lists about 26,000 clones. The source material was blood buffy coat. These receptors were collected from a woman between 18 and 69 years old with a cervical HPV16 infection that either progressed to CIN3+ or cleared (not recorded which).

Concerning this clone: The read halts 3 residues ahead of the CDR3 end, with the missing end drawn from the germline J gene. The rearrangement links TRBV19 to TRBJ1-1; unclear D gene. This CDR3 spans 14 amino acids. The V and J ends lost 3 bases and 5 bases respectively, with 13 bases between them. Germline CDR1 reads LNHDA; CDR2 reads SQIVND (reference sequence). The CDR3 DNA, read in part, is TGTGCCAGTAGTATTGGGCACCCACGAACTGAA. This translates into CASSIGHPRTE. The CDR3 as a whole reads CASSIGHPRTEAFF.

The CDR3 bases that were read are TGTGCCAGCAGTGAAGCAGGGCGATACTACGAG. This codes for CASSEAGRYYE. The whole CDR3 protein reads CASSEAGRYYEQYF. The chain carries TRBV6-1 and TRBJ2-7; D is uncertain. The read terminates 3 residues before the CDR3 end, so the remaining end is supplied by the germline J gene. V was pared by 0 bases and J by 3 bases, with 9 bases between. The germline gives CDR1 MNHNS, CDR2 SASEGT. The CDR3 extends over 14 amino acids.

Comments on this clone: Read data end 3 residues before the CDR3 end; the end is taken from the germline J gene. The chain has TRBV7-6 and TRBJ1-1, with D perhaps TRBD1 (6 bases). V lost 8 bases and J 1 base, leaving 11 bases between the germline ends. CDR1 is SGHVS, CDR2 FNYEAQ, per germline. The CDR3 totals 13 residues. CDR3 amino acids: CASRQAANTEAFF. The CDR3 bases that were read are TGTGCCAGCCGACAGGCAGCGAACACTGAA.

Turning to this clone: One end of the junction fails to match germline, which may point to a read error. The covered CDR3 bases are TGTGCCTGTCGGACAACTCTAACGCCCGGCACAGGTACG. It specifies CACRTTLTPGTGT. The complete CDR3 reads CACRTTLTPGTGTQYF. This chain links TRBV30 with TRBJ2-3; TRBD1 is a possible D gene (5 bases). Coverage ceases 3 residues before the CDR3 finishes, and the germline J gene fills in the end. CDR3 length: 16 amino acids. Germline V gene lookup returns CDR1 GTSNPN and CDR2 SVGIG (reference sequence). Variable domain in full (rest from reference TRBV30 and TRBJ2-3): SQTIHQWPATLVQPVGSPLSLECTVEGTSNPNLYWYRQAAGRGLQLLFYSVGIGQISSEVPQNLSASRPQDRQFILSSKKLLLSDSGFYLCACRTTLTPGTGTQYFGPGTRLTVL.

A word on this clone: The read finishes 3 residues shy of the CDR3 end, and the germline J gene is used to complete it. The chain is built from TRBV2 and TRBJ1-5; 8 bases are shared with TRBD1. There are 17 residues in the CDR3. Germline CDR1 is SNHLY and CDR2 is FYNNEI. The trim removed 6 bases at V and 1 base at J, leaving 11 bases unmatched. The CDR3 DNA, read in part, is TGTGCCAGCAGCGTACCGGGACAGGCAAAGAGCAATCAGCCC. It encodes CASSVPGQAKSNQP. The entire CDR3 protein reads CASSVPGQAKSNQPQHF.

As concerns this clone: Read sequence stops 3 residues before the CDR3 end, and the germline J gene provides the missing end. This chain connects TRBV19 to TRBJ2-5; 8 bases agree with TRBD2. The V gene's germline CDR1 is LNHDA and CDR2 SQIVND (reference sequence). The CDR3 sequence is 14 residues long. Trimming cost V 7 bases and J 5 bases; bases outside gene matches: 9. CDR3 bases read: TGTGCCAGTACCCCGGGAGGGGCTTTGGAGACC. Translation gives CASTPGGALET. The CDR3 in its entirety is CASTPGGALETQYF.

In regard to this clone: Sequencing ends 3 residues short of the CDR3 end; the germline J gene provides the rest. This chain uses TRBV20-1 with TRBJ2-1; D is perhaps TRBD2 (6 bases). With 2 bases removed from V and 5 bases from J, the gap between germline ends came to 10 bases. Germline V gives CDR1 DFQATT, CDR2 SNEGSKA (reference sequence). This CDR3 is built from 13 residues. Partial CDR3 DNA: TGCAGTGCTAGACGGTGGGGGGACAATGAG. This translates into CSARRWGDNE. The full CDR3 protein is CSARRWGDNEQFF.

As concerns this clone: The read terminates 3 residues ahead of where the CDR3 ends, so the germline J gene completes it. This sequence joins TRBV7-8 and TRBJ1-1; D is possibly TRBD1 (5 bases). The CDR3 runs 13 residues. CDR1 is SGHVS, CDR2 FQNEAQ, per germline. Trimming pared 8 bases from V and 1 base from J, leaving 11 bases between. The DNA read from the CDR3 is TGTGCCAGCCGGGTCCAGGGGAACACTGAA. It yields the protein CASRVQGNTE. The full CDR3 protein is CASRVQGNTEAFF.

Remarks on this clone: Read coverage stops 3 residues before the CDR3 terminus; the germline J gene supplies the remainder. This chain uses TRBV7-9 with TRBJ2-7, with TRBD1 identical over 12 bases. J was trimmed by 6 bases and V by 4 bases; bases with no gene match: 7. This CDR3 has 15 residues. Germline-derived CDR1 and CDR2 are SEHNR and FQNEAQ (reference sequence). The CDR3 spells CASSSTGTGGGEQYF. The covered CDR3 bases are TGTGCCAGCAGCTCGACCGGGACAGGGGGCGGCGAG.

Of note for this clone: The CDR3 extends 3 residues past the end of the read, so its final part is completed from the germline J gene. The rearrangement links TRBV20-1 to TRBJ1-3; the D is unclear. The CDR3 covers 11 residues. Trimming shortened V by 6 bases and J by 8 bases, and 11 bases separated the two germline ends. The germline V gene has CDR1 DFQATT and CDR2 SNEGSKA (reference sequence). The CDR3 region is CSAFLRDTIYF. CDR3 DNA, as far as it was read: TGCAGTGCCTTCCTGAGGGACACC.

On this clone: With the read ending 3 residues before the CDR3 end, the germline J gene is used to fill in that end. This sequence joins TRBV7-2 and TRBJ1-6; tentatively, D is TRBD1 (6 bases). V was trimmed by 2 bases and J by 7 bases, leaving 12 bases between them. Germline V gives CDR1 SGHTA, CDR2 FQGNSA. The CDR3 consists of 15 residues. CDR3 sequence reads: CASSLRPGTNSPLHF. CDR3 DNA, as far as it was read: TGTGCCAGCAGCTTAAGACCAGGGACAAATTCACCC.

Comments on this clone: With the read ending 3 residues before the CDR3 end, the germline J gene is used to fill in that end. V gene TRBV12-3 or TRBV12-4 combines with J gene TRBJ1-5, with 7 positions matching TRBD1. The V and J ends lost 3 bases and 2 bases, in that order; junction bases with no gene match: 4. The CDR3 contains 15 residues. CDR3 residues: CASSFNRGGNQPQHF. The DNA read from the CDR3 is TGTGCCAGCAGTTTCAACAGGGGTGGCAATCAGCCC.

In the case of this clone: The missing CDR3 end, 3 residues past where the read stops, is filled in from the germline J gene. V and J are TRBV20-1 and TRBJ2-7; 7 nucleotides align to TRBD1. CDR1 and CDR2 (germline): DFQATT, SNEGSKA (reference sequence). After removal of 6 bases from V and 3 bases from J, the junction contained 5 bases not matched to a gene. CDR3 length: 12 amino acids. The sequenced CDR3 bases are TGCAGTGCAAACAGGGGTATCTACGAG. Translated: CSANRGIYE. The full-length CDR3 reads as CSANRGIYEQYF.

Regarding this clone: One end of the junction fails to match germline, which may point to a read error. Read coverage stops 3 residues before the CDR3 terminus; the germline J gene supplies the remainder. The rearrangement joins TRBV4-2 to TRBJ1-6; 9 nucleotides agree with TRBD1. This CDR3 region has 15 residues. CDR1 is LGHNA and CDR2 is YNFKEQ in the germline V gene. The sequenced CDR3 bases are TGCGCCAGCAGCCATGACAGGGGGGAAAATTCACCC. Protein: CASSHDRGENSP. The whole CDR3 protein is CASSHDRGENSPLHF.

Regarding this clone: At one end, the junction sequence differs from germline, possibly due to a read error. The missing CDR3 end, 3 residues past where the read stops, is filled in from the germline J gene. The same CDR3 arises from other DNA sequences in this sample as well. The chain links TRBV19 to TRBJ1-3; 7 bases are shared with TRBD1. CDR1 LNHDA and CDR2 SQIVND come from the germline V gene (reference sequence). There are 17 residues in the CDR3. The covered CDR3 bases are TGTGCCAGTAGTATTAATCGGGACAGAGTGGGCGGAAACACG. Translation gives CASSINRDRVGGNT. The whole CDR3 reads CASSINRDRVGGNTIYF.

In regard to this clone: Sequencing ends 3 residues short of the CDR3 end; the germline J gene provides the rest. The rearrangement links TRBV7-6 to TRBJ2-3; a possible D gene is TRBD1 (6 bases). Trimming removed 3 bases at V and 2 bases at J, with 6 bases between. Germline V gene data show CDR1 as SGHVS and CDR2 as FNYEAQ. The CDR3 totals 13 residues. The CDR3 DNA, read in part, is TGTGCCAGCAGCTTGGGGGCCACAGATACG. This sequence encodes CASSLGATDT. The whole CDR3 protein is CASSLGATDTQYF.

With respect to this clone: The read is 3 residues too short to cover the CDR3 end, so that end is filled in from the germline J gene. The J gene is TRBJ2-7, the V gene TRBV5-1; no reliable D call. The length of the CDR3 is 15 residues. The germline gives CDR1 SGHRS, CDR2 YFSETQ. The V end lost 0 bases, the J end lost 2 bases, and 12 bases lay between the germline ends. Partial CDR3 DNA: TGCGCCAGCAGCTTGGCCATTGGGCAGCCCTACGAG. It specifies CASSLAIGQPYE. The full CDR3 reads CASSLAIGQPYEQYF.

As concerns this clone: The read falls 3 residues short of the CDR3 end, and the missing part is taken from the germline J gene. This chain uses TRBV2 with TRBJ1-2, with TRBD1 matching over 8 bases. The CDR3 extends over 14 amino acids. Germline CDR1 reads SNHLY; CDR2 reads FYNNEI. V lost 5 bases and J lost 1; bases outside the gene matches: 3. The CDR3 here is CASSWTGNNYGYTF. The CDR3 bases that were read are TGTGCCAGCAGTTGGACAGGGAATAACTATGGC.

As to this clone: The missing CDR3 end, 3 residues past where the read stops, is filled in from the germline J gene. The chain combines TRBV6-2 or TRBV6-3 with TRBJ2-7; 12 bases map to TRBD2. In germline, CDR1 is MNHEY, CDR2 SVGEGT. V was pared by 4 bases and J by 3 bases, with 4 bases of the junction left unmatched. The CDR3 sequence is 15 residues long. CDR3 DNA (partial): TGTGCCAGCAGTTCCCCTAGCGGGGGGGACTACGAG. Encoded protein: CASSSPSGGDYE. The whole CDR3 protein reads CASSSPSGGDYEQYF.

Comment on this clone: Read data end 3 residues before the CDR3 end; the end is taken from the germline J gene. The chain carries TRBV7-9 and TRBJ2-7; TRBD1 matches 10 bases. The CDR3 runs to 15 residues. With 4 bases clipped from V and 4 bases from J, the junction kept 7 bases outside the gene matches. Germline CDR1 and CDR2: SEHNR and FQNEAQ (reference sequence). The part of the CDR3 DNA that was read is TGTGCCAGCAGCTCAGGGACAGGGGTTTCGTACGAG. Protein product: CASSSGTGVSYE. The entire CDR3 protein is CASSSGTGVSYEQYF.

As concerns this clone: The CDR3 is cut off 3 residues early in the read; its end comes from the germline J gene. V gene TRBV6-2 or TRBV6-3 combines with J gene TRBJ2-2; the match to TRBD1 covers 8 bases. The CDR3 length is 15 residues. Germline CDR1 reads MNHEY; CDR2 reads SVGEGT. With V trimmed by 10 bases and J by 3 bases, 10 bases remained unmatched. The CDR3: CATAPTGADTGELFF. Incomplete CDR3 DNA: TGTGCCACCGCTCCGACAGGGGCAGACACCGGGGAG.

The CDR3 region is CSRLKTSGSYNEQFF. The sequenced part of the CDR3 DNA is TGCAGTCGTTTGAAGACTAGCGGGAGTTATAATGAG. The chain carries TRBV20-1 and TRBJ2-1; 12 nucleotides line up with TRBD2. The read finishes 3 residues shy of the CDR3 end, and the germline J gene is used to complete it. The CDR3 has 15 residues. Per germline, CDR1 DFQATT and CDR2 SNEGSKA (reference sequence). V shed 8 bases, J shed 7 bases, and the junction held 12 bases outside the gene matches.